Listed here is a single T cell receptor (beta chain). Its antigen is currently unknown. The sample originates from a study of siplizumab effects on memory and regulatory T cells. Clones were sequenced by immunoSEQ multiplex PCR, and TCRdb holds only the in-frame ones, with some missing. The table includes tens of thousands of clones, under 98% detected once. The junction had 8 bases not matched to a gene; V was cut back by 5 bases and J by 4 bases. The CDR3 is made up of 18 amino acids. Germline CDR1 SGHTA, CDR2 FQGNSA. Study-level findings and limits: Apparently more diverse than memory cells, naive T cells also seemed major alloresponse contributors.

Material for sequencing was naive CD4+ T cells sorted from blood. The J gene is TRBJ2-1, the V gene TRBV7-2; 16 nucleotides match TRBD2. This sequence originates from a human donor in good health. The CDR3 nucleotides read TGTGCCAGCAGCGGCCCGGGACTAGCGGGGGGGGCTTACAATGAGCAGTTCTTC. It encodes CASSGPGLAGGAYNEQFF.